These 31 T cell receptor beta chains originate from one sample sequenced in a study of OX40 agonist ivuxolimab in advanced cancers. TCRdb keeps only in-frame clones here, not all; method: immunoSEQ multiplex PCR. The repertoire consists of about 68,000 clones, with more than 75% occurring once and the leading ten covering around 0.63%. The specimen was CD4+ or CD8+ T cells sorted from blood, collected in a trial of the OX40 agonist ivuxolimab. These receptors came from an adult with an advanced solid tumor such as melanoma, head and neck, liver or kidney cancer.

The chain employs TRBV5-1 and TRBJ2-1; no clear D. V lost 0 bases and J lost 8, with 18 bases in between. The CDR3 loop spans 16 amino acids. Germline V CDR1 and CDR2: SGHRS, YFSETQ. CDR3 nucleotides: TGCGCCAGCAGCTTGGGGGTATTTCCAAACCGCCATGAGCAGTTCTTC. Its protein is CASSLGVFPNRHEQFF.

The chain carries TRBV6-5 and TRBJ1-1; a weak D match, TRBD1 (5 bases). CDR3 length: 14 residues. V was pared by 4 bases and J by 4 bases, with 13 bases between. Per germline, CDR1 MNHEY and CDR2 SVGAGI. The CDR3 nucleotides are TGTGCCAGCAGTTCCCCGGGACGACGCACTGAAGCTTTCTTT. This translates into CASSSPGRRTEAFF.

V usage is TRBV7-9 and J usage is TRBJ1-1, with D tentatively TRBD1 (5 bases). V lost 5 bases and J 1 base, leaving 14 bases between the germline ends. Looked up from germline, CDR1 is SEHNR and CDR2 is FQNEAQ (reference sequence). The CDR3 length is 15 residues. CDR3 in amino acids: CASSPPGSRNTEAFF. Written as DNA, the CDR3 is TGTGCCAGCAGCCCCCCAGGGTCCAGGAACACTGAAGCTTTCTTT.

The chain is built from TRBV7-2 and TRBJ2-1; D remains ambiguous. The germline V and J ends were trimmed by 1 base and 8 bases, with 12 bases remaining between them. Looked up from germline, CDR1 is SGHTA and CDR2 is FQGNSA. The CDR3 is made up of 14 amino acids. For the CDR3, the DNA is TGTGCCAGCAGCTTAGTGTTCCAGACCTATGAGCAGTTCTTC. Protein sequence: CASSLVFQTYEQFF.

This chain uses TRBV6-6 with TRBJ2-1, with D possibly being TRBD2 (5 bases). Germline lookup yields CDR1 MNHNY and CDR2 SVGAGI (reference sequence). The CDR3 consists of 16 residues. V was clipped by 4 bases and J by 9 bases, with 22 bases between them. The CDR3 protein is CASSFTGGWAPTEQFF. CDR3 coding DNA: TGTGCCAGCAGTTTCACCGGAGGTTGGGCCCCCACTGAGCAGTTCTTC.

The chain is built from TRBV18 and TRBJ2-5, with no clear D. Deletions cut 3 bases from V and 9 bases from J, with 14 bases between. CDR1 KGHSH and CDR2 LQKENI come from the germline V gene. The CDR3 runs 13 residues. The DNA of the CDR3 is TGTGCCAGCTCACCTCCCGATGGCACGGCCCAGTACTTC. This encodes CASSPPDGTAQYF.

The chain is built from TRBV2 and TRBJ2-7; 8 positions match TRBD2. The CDR3 spans 17 residues. V shed 6 bases, J shed 2 bases, and the junction held 15 bases outside the gene matches. Germline V gene lookup returns CDR1 SNHLY and CDR2 FYNNEI. CDR3 sequence: CASSEQTGAGVPYEQYF. The CDR3 bases are TGTGCCAGCAGCGAACAAACGGGAGCGGGGGTTCCCTACGAGCAGTACTTC. The full variable domain, with the rest looked up from reference TRBV2 and TRBJ2-7, is EPEVTQTPSHQVTQMGQEVILRCVPISNHLYFYWYRQILGQKVEFLVSFYNNEISEKSEIFDDQFSVERPDGSNFTLKIRSTKLEDSAMYFCASSEQTGAGVPYEQYFGPGTRLTVT.

V and J are TRBV6-1 and TRBJ1-4; 9 bases map to TRBD1. After removal of 8 bases from V and 8 bases from J, the junction contained 3 bases not matched to a gene. Per the germline V gene, CDR1 is MNHNS and CDR2 is SASEGT. CDR3 length: 12 residues. The CDR3: CASDRGNEKLFF. The CDR3 coding sequence is TGTGCCAGCGACAGGGGGAACGAAAAACTGTTTTTT.

This clone occurred once. V is TRBV25-1 and J is TRBJ2-2; D is possibly TRBD1 or TRBD2 (6 bases each). V lost 0 bases, J lost 4 bases, and 15 bases lay in between. Germline CDR1 MGHDK, CDR2 SYGVNS. This CDR3 is 17 amino acids long. The CDR3 region is CASSEYKGGPGTGELFF. The CDR3, as DNA: TGTGCCAGCAGTGAATATAAGGGGGGACCTGGCACCGGGGAGCTGTTTTTT.

This clone has more than one count but fewer than ten. The chain recombines TRBV5-1 with TRBJ2-5; possible D gene TRBD1, 5 bases. The V gene lost 9 bases and the J gene lost 5 bases, with 17 bases spanning the gap. The germline V gene encodes CDR1 SGHRS and CDR2 YFSETQ. CDR3 length: 13 amino acids. CDR3 sequence (DNA): TGCGCCACAGCCAGGGCCCTCTTCGAGACCCAGTACTTC. It is translated as CATARALFETQYF.

The J gene is TRBJ2-5, the V gene TRBV27; 8 nucleotides align to TRBD1. The germline V gene encodes CDR1 MNHEY and CDR2 SMNVEV (reference sequence). CDR3 length: 13 amino acids. V was pared by 5 bases and J by 5 bases, with 4 bases of the junction left unmatched. CDR3 residues: CASSKRTGETQYF. CDR3 coding DNA: TGTGCCAGCAGTAAACGGACAGGGGAGACCCAGTACTTC.

The chain carries TRBV5-6 and TRBJ2-7; D perhaps matches TRBD1 (6 bases). The germline V gene has CDR1 SGHDT and CDR2 YYEEEE. The V end lost 7 bases, the J end lost 0 bases, and 20 bases lay between the germline ends. The CDR3 is 16 amino acids. CDR3 amino acids: CASLSTPQGISYEQYF. CDR3 coding DNA: TGTGCCAGCCTCTCAACACCCCAGGGGATCTCCTACGAGCAGTACTTC.

The rearrangement links TRBV18 to TRBJ1-2; D is unclear. V was trimmed by 3 bases and J by 3 bases, leaving 8 bases between them. CDR1 KGHSH and CDR2 LQKENI come from the germline V gene. The CDR3 covers 13 residues. CDR3 amino acids: CASSPELDYGYTF. CDR3 nucleotide sequence: TGTGCCAGCTCACCCGAATTGGACTATGGCTACACCTTC.

This clone was seen just once. The chain joins TRBV6-5 to TRBJ1-1, with D maybe TRBD1 (5 bases). CDR1 is MNHEY and CDR2 is SVGAGI in the germline V gene. There are 15 residues in the CDR3. V was pared by 7 bases and J by 4 bases, with 19 bases between. CDR3 in amino acids: CASTTRRTLGTEAFF. The CDR3 DNA sequence: TGTGCCAGCACCACGAGGAGGACATTGGGCACTGAAGCTTTCTTT.

The chain combines TRBV29-1 with TRBJ1-6; D is unclear. Per germline, CDR1 SQVTM and CDR2 ANQGSEA. There are 13 residues in the CDR3. V was shortened by 7 bases and J by 1 base, with 8 bases between the two germline ends. The CDR3, as DNA: TGCAGCGCCCGGGAATCCTATAATTCACCCCTCCACTTT. Amino acid sequence: CSARESYNSPLHF.

The rearrangement uses TRBV5-1 and TRBJ1-1; D is unresolved. The CDR3 extends over 15 amino acids. The V and J ends lost 6 bases and 5 bases respectively, with 20 bases between them. The germline V gene has CDR1 SGHRS and CDR2 YFSETQ. The DNA for the CDR3 is TGCGCCAGCACCCTAGGACCTTTAGGAGGGACTGAAGCTTTCTTT. Its protein product is CASTLGPLGGTEAFF.

J is TRBJ2-2 and V is TRBV18; no reliable D call. The CDR3 is 14 amino acids. Germline CDR1 reads KGHSH; CDR2 reads LQKENI. V lost 2 bases and J lost 1, with 5 bases in between. The CDR3 here is CASSPGENTGELFF. The CDR3 coding sequence is TGTGCCAGCTCACCAGGGGAGAACACCGGGGAGCTGTTTTTT.

The chain couples TRBV19 to TRBJ1-1; D is unclear. From germline, CDR1 is LNHDA and CDR2 SQIVND (reference sequence). The CDR3 runs to 14 residues. Trimming took off 5 bases at V and 6 bases at J, with 16 bases between the two ends. DNA for the CDR3: TGTGCCAGTAGTGCTCCCCTGACGGCGGCTGAAGCTTTCTTT. It translates to CASSAPLTAAEAFF.

The chain uses TRBV5-6 and TRBJ1-5, with 7 bases fitting TRBD1. CDR3 length: 15 amino acids. CDR1 and CDR2 (germline): SGHDT, YYEEEE. V shed 4 bases, J shed 6 bases, and the junction held 10 bases outside the gene matches. CDR3 in DNA: TGTGCCAGCAGCGTCGGTTACAGGGGCGCTCAGCCCCAGCATTTT. It specifies CASSVGYRGAQPQHF.

The rearrangement joins TRBV6-1 to TRBJ1-2, with D tentatively TRBD1 (5 bases). Deletions cut 10 bases from V and 4 bases from J, with 19 bases between. Germline values: CDR1 MNHNS, CDR2 SASEGT. This CDR3 has 14 residues. For the CDR3, the DNA is TGTGCCACCAGATCGAGGGGAGGAGGCTATGGCTACACCTTC. Translating it yields CATRSRGGGYGYTF.

The rearrangement joins TRBV5-6 to TRBJ2-1; D may be TRBD2 (5 bases). The length of the CDR3 is 14 residues. V lost 0 bases to trimming and J lost 3 bases, with 7 bases between them. The germline V gene has CDR1 SGHDT and CDR2 YYEEEE. CDR3 DNA: TGTGCCAGCAGCTTGGCTAGCTTCTACAATGAGCAGTTCTTC. As protein: CASSLASFYNEQFF.

The chain recombines TRBV2 with TRBJ2-5; 7 bases are a match to TRBD2. This CDR3 contains 14 residues. The V segment lost 4 bases and the J segment 1 base; nucleotides outside the gene matches: 3. Germline CDR1 is SNHLY and CDR2 is FYNNEI. The CDR3 spells CASSGRGFQETQYF. CDR3 in DNA: TGTGCCAGCAGTGGGCGGGGGTTCCAAGAGACCCAGTACTTC.

This clone was counted between two and nine times. V gene TRBV19 combines with J gene TRBJ2-5; unclear D gene. CDR3 length: 14 residues. Germline loops: CDR1 LNHDA, CDR2 SQIVND (reference sequence). The V and J ends lost 3 bases and 0 bases respectively, with 8 bases between them. CDR3 DNA sequence: TGTGCCAGTAGTATTCTTGGGAACCAAGAGACCCAGTACTTC. It yields the protein CASSILGNQETQYF.

V gene TRBV27 combines with J gene TRBJ2-3; a possible D gene is TRBD2 (7 bases). The CDR3 extends over 14 amino acids. Germline V gene sequence: CDR1 MNHEY, CDR2 SMNVEV (reference sequence). The V gene lost 4 bases and the J gene lost 4 bases, with 12 bases spanning the gap. CDR3 loop: CASSWGGAPDTQYF. For the CDR3, the DNA is TGTGCCAGCAGTTGGGGGGGGGCCCCAGATACGCAGTATTTT.

The V and J genes are TRBV18 and TRBJ2-4; D gene uncertain. Germline CDR1 reads KGHSH; CDR2 reads LQKENI. CDR3 length: 17 residues. V was clipped by 0 bases and J by 3 bases, with 15 bases between them. The CDR3 sequence is CASSPPGGARGKNIQYF. Written as DNA, the CDR3 is TGTGCCAGCTCACCACCCGGCGGCGCGAGAGGCAAAAACATTCAGTACTTC.

J is TRBJ1-2 and V is TRBV6-5; 7 nucleotides line up with TRBD1. With V trimmed by 6 bases and J by 6 bases, 7 bases remained unmatched. Germline loops: CDR1 MNHEY, CDR2 SVGAGI. The CDR3 is 13 residues long. The DNA of the CDR3 is TGTGCCAGCAGGGAGACAGGGTCCAATGGCTACACCTTC. It codes for CASRETGSNGYTF.

The sample holds a few counts of this clone. The chain joins TRBV7-9 to TRBJ2-3; 14 nucleotides line up with TRBD2. Looked up from germline, CDR1 is SEHNR and CDR2 is FQNEAQ (reference sequence). The J segment lost 2 bases and the V segment lost 4 bases, leaving 2 bases of the junction unmatched. This CDR3 comprises 16 residues. For the CDR3, the DNA is TGTGCCAGCAGCTGGGGACTAGCGGGGGACACAGATACGCAGTATTTT. Translated: CASSWGLAGDTDTQYF.

V gene TRBV5-1 combines with J gene TRBJ2-1; TRBD2 matches 13 bases. Germline CDR1 reads SGHRS; CDR2 reads YFSETQ. The V segment lost 4 bases and the J segment 5 bases; nucleotides outside the gene matches: 6. The length of the CDR3 is 16 residues. The CDR3 DNA follows: TGCGCCAGCAGCACGGGGACTAGCGGGGCCCACAATGAGCAGTTCTTC. It translates to CASSTGTSGAHNEQFF.

The chain employs TRBV18 and TRBJ2-7; 8 nucleotides line up with TRBD1. CDR1 and CDR2 (germline): KGHSH, LQKENI. This CDR3 region has 13 residues. V was clipped by 3 bases and J by 7 bases; unmatched bases: 5. The chain's CDR3 is CASSPGTGGEQYF. The DNA for the CDR3 is TGTGCCAGCTCACCGGGGACAGGCGGGGAGCAGTACTTC.

The V call is TRBV7-9, the J call TRBJ2-3, with D hard to call. The germline V gene encodes CDR1 SEHNR and CDR2 FQNEAQ (reference sequence). The CDR3 runs 13 residues. Trimming removed 3 bases from V and 1 base from J, with 5 bases in between. CDR3 nucleotides: TGTGCCAGCAGCTTCTTCGGCACAGATACGCAGTATTTT. Translation gives CASSFFGTDTQYF.

The count of this clone is one. Germline is not matched at one junction end, which may reflect a read error. This chain joins TRBV2 and TRBJ1-4, with D possibly being TRBD1 (5 bases). Germline values: CDR1 SNHLY, CDR2 FYNNEI. This CDR3 is built from 15 residues. The CDR3 region is CASTQDGTSKEKLFF. CDR3 DNA sequence: TGTGCCAGCACCCAAGATGGGACCTCTAAGGAAAAACTGTTTTTT.